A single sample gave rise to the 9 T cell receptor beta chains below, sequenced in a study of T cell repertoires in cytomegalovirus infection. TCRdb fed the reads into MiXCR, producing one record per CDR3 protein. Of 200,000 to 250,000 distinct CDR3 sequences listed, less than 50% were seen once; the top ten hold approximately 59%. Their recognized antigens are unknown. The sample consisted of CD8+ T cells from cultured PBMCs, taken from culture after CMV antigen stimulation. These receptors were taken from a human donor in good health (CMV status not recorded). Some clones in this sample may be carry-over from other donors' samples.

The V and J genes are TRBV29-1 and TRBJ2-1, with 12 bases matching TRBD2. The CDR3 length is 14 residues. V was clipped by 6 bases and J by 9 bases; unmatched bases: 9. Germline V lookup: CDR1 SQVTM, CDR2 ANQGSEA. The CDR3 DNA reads TGCAGCGTCTTAGGACTAGCGGGACTTATTGAGCAGTTCTTC. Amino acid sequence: CSVLGLAGLIEQFF.

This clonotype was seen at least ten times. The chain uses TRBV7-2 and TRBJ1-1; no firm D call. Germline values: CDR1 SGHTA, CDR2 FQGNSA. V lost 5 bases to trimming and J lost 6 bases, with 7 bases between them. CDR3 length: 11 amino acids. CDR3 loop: CASSRGSEAFF. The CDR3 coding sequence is TGTGCCAGCAGCCGGGGTTCTGAAGCTTTCTTT.

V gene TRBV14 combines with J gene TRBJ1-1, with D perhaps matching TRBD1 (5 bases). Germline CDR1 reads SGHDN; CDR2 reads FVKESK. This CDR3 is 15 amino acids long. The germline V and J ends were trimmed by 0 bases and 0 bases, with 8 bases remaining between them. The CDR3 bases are TGTGCCAGCAGCCAAGACAGGGCCTTGAACACTGAAGCTTTCTTT. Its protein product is CASSQDRALNTEAFF.

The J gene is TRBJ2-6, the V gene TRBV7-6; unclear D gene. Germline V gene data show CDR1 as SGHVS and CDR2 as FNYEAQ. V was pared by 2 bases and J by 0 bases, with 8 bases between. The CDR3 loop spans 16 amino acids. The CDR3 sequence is CASSLSYSSGANVLTF. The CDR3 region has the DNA TGTGCCAGCAGCTTATCGTACAGCTCTGGGGCCAACGTCCTGACTTTC. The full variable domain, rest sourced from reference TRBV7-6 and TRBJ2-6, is GAGVSQSPRYKVTKRGQDVALRCDPISGHVSLYWYRQALGQGPEFLTYFNYEAQQDKSGLPNDRFSAERPEGSISTLTIQRTEQRDSAMYRCASSLSYSSGANVLTFGAGSRLTVL.

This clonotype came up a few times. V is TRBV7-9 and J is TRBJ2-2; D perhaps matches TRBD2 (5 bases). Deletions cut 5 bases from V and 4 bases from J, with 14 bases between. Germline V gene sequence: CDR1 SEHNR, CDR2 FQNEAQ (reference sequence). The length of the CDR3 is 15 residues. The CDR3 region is CASSPTPGSTGELFF. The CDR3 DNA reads TGTGCCAGCAGCCCAACTCCGGGGAGCACCGGGGAGCTGTTTTTT.

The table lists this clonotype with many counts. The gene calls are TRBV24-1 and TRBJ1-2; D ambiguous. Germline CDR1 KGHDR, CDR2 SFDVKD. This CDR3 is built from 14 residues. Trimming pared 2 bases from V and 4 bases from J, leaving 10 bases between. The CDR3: CATSDSNRPYGYTF. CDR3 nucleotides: TGTGCCACCAGTGATTCGAACAGACCCTATGGCTACACCTTC.

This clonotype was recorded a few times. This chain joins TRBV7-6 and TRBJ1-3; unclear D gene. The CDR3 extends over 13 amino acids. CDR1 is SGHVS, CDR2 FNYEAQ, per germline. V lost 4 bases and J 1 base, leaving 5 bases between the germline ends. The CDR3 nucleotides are TGTGCCAGCAGCTCGTTATCTGGAAACACCATATATTTT. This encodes CASSSLSGNTIYF.

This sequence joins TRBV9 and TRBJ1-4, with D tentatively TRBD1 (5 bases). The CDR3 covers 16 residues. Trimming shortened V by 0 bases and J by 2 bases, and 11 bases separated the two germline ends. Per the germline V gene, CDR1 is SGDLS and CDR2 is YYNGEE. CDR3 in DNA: TGTGCCAGCAGCGTAGCTCAGGAGGGGACTAATGAAAAACTGTTTTTT. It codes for CASSVAQEGTNEKLFF.

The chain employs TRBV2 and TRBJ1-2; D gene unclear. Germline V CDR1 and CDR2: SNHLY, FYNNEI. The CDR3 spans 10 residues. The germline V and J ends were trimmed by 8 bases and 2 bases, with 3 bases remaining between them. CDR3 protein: CASVNYGYTF. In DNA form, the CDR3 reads TGTGCCAGCGTCAACTATGGCTACACCTTC. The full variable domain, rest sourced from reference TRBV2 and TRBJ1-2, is EPEVTQTPSHQVTQMGQEVILRCVPISNHLYFYWYRQILGQKVEFLVSFYNNEISEKSEIFDDQFSVERPDGSNFTLKIRSTKLEDSAMYFCASVNYGYTFGSGTRLTVV.